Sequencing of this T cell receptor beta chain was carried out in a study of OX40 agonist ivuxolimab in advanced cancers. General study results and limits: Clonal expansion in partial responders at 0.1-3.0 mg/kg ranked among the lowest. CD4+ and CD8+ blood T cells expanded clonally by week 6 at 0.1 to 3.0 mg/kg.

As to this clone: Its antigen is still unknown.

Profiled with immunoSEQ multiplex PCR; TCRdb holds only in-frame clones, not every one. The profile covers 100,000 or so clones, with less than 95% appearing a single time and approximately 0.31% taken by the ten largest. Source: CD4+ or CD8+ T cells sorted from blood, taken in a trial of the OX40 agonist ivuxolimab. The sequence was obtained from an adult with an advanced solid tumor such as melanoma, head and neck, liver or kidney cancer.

In DNA, the CDR3 is TGTGCCAGCAGTTCAATCGGGTGGACCTACGAGCAGTACTTC. Amino acids: CASSSIGWTYEQYF. The rearrangement links TRBV28 to TRBJ2-7; D is undetermined. V was cut by 4 bases and J by 2 bases, with 12 bases left in between. The germline CDR1 and CDR2 sequences are MDHEN and SYDVKM. The length of the CDR3 is 14 residues.